One and the same sample provided the 4 T cell receptor beta chains below, sequenced in a study of neurological immune-mediated disorders (dated 2019 in TCRdb). To prepare the library, 5' RACE was applied. The data were produced on an Illumina HiSeq 2500. TCRdb reanalyzed the raw reads on its own, using fastp at Q25 for trimming and MiXCR for clone calling, and kept in-frame beta chains. Identical CDR3 proteins give one entry, which carries the most common genes and DNA. The sample table shows about 28,000 distinct CDR3 sequences, and 9.5% to 13% are seen once. The ten most abundant clones make up about 5.8% of the sample. What was sequenced was PBMCs. All receptors derive from a woman in her sixties in good health.

This clonotype showed up many times. V and J are TRBV9 and TRBJ2-2; possibly TRBD2 for D (6 bases). The germline V and J ends were trimmed by 3 bases and 4 bases, with 16 bases remaining between them. This CDR3 has 16 residues. Germline-derived CDR1 and CDR2 are SGDLS and YYNGEE. In nucleotides, the CDR3 is TGTGCCAGCAGCGACGGGGAGGTACGAGCCACCGGGGAGCTGTTTTTT. This translates into CASSDGEVRATGELFF.

In this sample, this clonotype turned up many times. The rearrangement links TRBV7-2 to TRBJ1-1, with D maybe TRBD1 (5 bases). CDR3 size: 14 residues. The V and J ends lost 0 bases and 8 bases respectively, with 13 bases between them. The germline CDR1 and CDR2 sequences are SGHTA and FQGNSA. CDR3 sequence: CASSLASGNREAFF. CDR3 nucleotides: TGTGCCAGCAGCTTAGCTTCCGGGAACAGGGAAGCTTTCTTT.

This clonotype was seen at least ten times. This chain uses TRBV18 with TRBJ1-2; unclear D gene. This CDR3 has 14 residues. V dropped 0 bases and J dropped 1 base, with 6 bases sitting between them. Per germline, CDR1 KGHSH and CDR2 LQKENI. CDR3 amino acids: CASSPPGSNYGYTF. The CDR3 nucleotides are TGTGCCAGCTCACCACCGGGAAGTAACTATGGCTACACCTTC.

This clonotype was detected many times. The gene calls are TRBV20-1 and TRBJ1-2, with D unresolved. The CDR3 contains 10 residues. V was clipped by 6 bases and J by 14 bases, with 16 bases between them. Germline CDR1 and CDR2: DFQATT and SNEGSKA (reference sequence). This CDR3 is CSAEGRGVTF. CDR3 sequence (DNA): TGCAGTGCCGAAGGCCGGGGTGTTACCTTC.